The next 18 T cell receptor beta chains were all read from a single sample in a study of blood T cell repertoires in COVID-19. TCRdb's copy holds only in-frame clones and misses some; the assay was immunoSEQ multiplex PCR. The table lists roughly 220,000 clones, around 82% of them singletons. Sequenced sample: peripheral blood. Receptors were obtained from a woman in her thirties who had recovered from COVID-19.

The chain links TRBV18 to TRBJ2-7, with 7 nucleotides matching TRBD1. This CDR3 contains 15 residues. Germline CDR1 and CDR2: KGHSH and LQKENI. After removal of 1 base from V and 0 bases from J, the junction contained 3 bases not matched to a gene. CDR3 amino acids: CASSPQRDSSYEQYF. The DNA of the CDR3 is TGTGCCAGCTCACCACAGAGGGACAGCTCCTACGAGCAGTACTTC.

The chain employs TRBV28 and TRBJ1-1, with 7 bases identical to TRBD1. The germline gives CDR1 MDHEN, CDR2 SYDVKM. V shed 9 bases, J shed 5 bases, and the junction held 9 bases outside the gene matches. The CDR3 is 13 amino acids. CDR3 coding DNA: TGTGCCAGTCTACAGGGGAGTAATACTGAAGCTTTCTTT. Translated: CASLQGSNTEAFF.

This clone was recorded a few times. This chain joins TRBV6-5 and TRBJ2-2; D might be TRBD1 (6 bases). V was cut by 0 bases and J by 2 bases, with 10 bases left in between. Germline assignment: CDR1 MNHEY and CDR2 SVGAGI. The CDR3 has 16 amino acids. The CDR3 nucleotides read TGTGCCAGCAGTTACTCGAGGGACATTAACACCGGGGAGCTGTTTTTT. Protein sequence: CASSYSRDINTGELFF.

J is TRBJ2-7 and V is TRBV28; 8 bases align to TRBD1. Germline-derived CDR1 and CDR2 are MDHEN and SYDVKM. The CDR3 runs to 14 residues. J gave up 1 base and V 6 bases, and 5 bases lay outside the gene matches. The CDR3 coding sequence is TGTGCCAGCAGAAAACAGGGGGTGTCCTACGAGCAGTACTTC. The encoded protein is CASRKQGVSYEQYF. Full variable domain (missing parts from reference TRBV28 and TRBJ2-7): DVKVTQSSRYLVKRTGEKVFLECVQDMDHENMFWYRQDPGLGLRLIYFSYDVKMKEKGDIPEGYSVSREKKERFSLILESASTNQTSMYLCASRKQGVSYEQYFGPGTRLTVT.

J is TRBJ2-7 and V is TRBV5-1; 7 bases are a match to TRBD2. The CDR3 totals 16 residues. The J segment lost 4 bases and the V segment lost 6 bases, leaving 16 bases of the junction unmatched. The V gene's germline CDR1 is SGHRS and CDR2 YFSETQ. CDR3: CASMGEGGAGEYEQYF. The CDR3 region has the DNA TGCGCCAGCATGGGCGAGGGAGGGGCCGGCGAATACGAGCAGTACTTC. Looking up the rest from reference TRBV5-1 and TRBJ2-7 gives the full variable domain: KAGVTQTPRYLIKTRGQQVTLSCSPISGHRSVSWYQQTPGQGLQFLFEYFSETQRNKGNFPGRFSGRQFSNSRSEMNVSTLELGDSALYLCASMGEGGAGEYEQYFGPGTRLTVT.

The V and J genes are TRBV5-1 and TRBJ2-3; the match to TRBD2 covers 7 bases. Germline V gene lookup returns CDR1 SGHRS and CDR2 YFSETQ. J gave up 2 bases and V 7 bases, and 13 bases lay outside the gene matches. The CDR3 is 16 residues long. The CDR3 coding sequence is TGCGCCAGCCAGTCAGGGCTAGCGGAGGCCACAGATACGCAGTATTTT. It encodes CASQSGLAEATDTQYF.

The chain couples TRBV9 to TRBJ1-2; D remains ambiguous. Germline CDR1 and CDR2: SGDLS and YYNGEE. V gave up 0 bases and J gave up 6 bases, with 15 bases separating them. The CDR3 loop spans 15 amino acids. Here the CDR3 reads CASSVGSPPKDGYTF. In DNA form, the CDR3 reads TGTGCCAGCAGCGTAGGCTCCCCACCTAAAGATGGCTACACCTTC.

The chain combines TRBV6-1 with TRBJ1-3, with D possibly TRBD1 on 5 matching bases. Germline V gene lookup returns CDR1 MNHNS and CDR2 SASEGT. The CDR3 has 16 residues. V gave up 2 bases and J gave up 4 bases, with 15 bases separating them. The CDR3 spells CASSEKFGGYGNTIYF. The CDR3 DNA reads TGTGCCAGCAGTGAAAAGTTCGGGGGATACGGAAACACCATATATTTT.

The chain employs TRBV11-2 and TRBJ2-7; D unresolved. This CDR3 comprises 16 residues. The V and J ends lost 1 base and 0 bases respectively, with 13 bases between them. Germline CDR1 reads SGHAT; CDR2 reads FQNNGV. The CDR3, as DNA: TGTGCCAGCAGCTTAGGCTGGAGTACGAGCTCCTACGAGCAGTACTTC. Translating it yields CASSLGWSTSSYEQYF.

The rearrangement uses TRBV6-4 and TRBJ2-2, with TRBD1 matching over 8 bases. V was pared by 4 bases and J by 3 bases, with 10 bases of the junction left unmatched. The CDR3 extends over 17 amino acids. CDR1 is MRHNA and CDR2 is SNTAGT in the germline V gene. The CDR3 coding sequence is TGTGCCAGCAGTGCCGGTAGACAGGGGTCAGACACCGGGGAGCTGTTTTTT. Residues: CASSAGRQGSDTGELFF.

The chain is built from TRBV5-1 and TRBJ1-1, with 7 nucleotides matching TRBD1. Germline loops: CDR1 SGHRS, CDR2 YFSETQ. With 0 bases clipped from V and 3 bases from J, the junction kept 2 bases outside the gene matches. The CDR3 covers 14 residues. The CDR3 bases are TGCGCCAGCAGCTTGGGAGACAGGGACACTGAAGCTTTCTTT. Its translation is CASSLGDRDTEAFF.

This chain uses TRBV10-2 with TRBJ2-7, with TRBD2 matching 9 bases. The CDR3 is 14 amino acids. V gave up 7 bases and J gave up 5 bases; unmatched junction bases: 9. Germline V CDR1 and CDR2: WSHSY, SAAADI. Written as DNA, the CDR3 is TGCGCCAGCACCGGTGGAGCGGGAGGACACGAGCAGTACTTC. Translated: CASTGGAGGHEQYF.

The CDR3: CASTDSYEQYF. CDR3 in DNA: TGTGCCAGTACAGATTCCTACGAGCAGTACTTC. This chain links TRBV19 with TRBJ2-7; D is uncertain. V was shortened by 7 bases and J by 1 base, with 5 bases between the two germline ends. The CDR3 spans 11 residues. The V gene's germline CDR1 is LNHDA and CDR2 SQIVND (reference sequence).

The gene calls are TRBV6-5 and TRBJ2-7; TRBD2 matches at 10 bases. The CDR3 runs to 15 residues. CDR1 MNHEY and CDR2 SVGAGI come from the germline V gene. V lost 2 bases and J lost 3; bases outside the gene matches: 4. The CDR3 sequence: CASSYRTSGFYEQYF. CDR3 bases: TGTGCCAGCAGTTACCGGACTAGCGGCTTCTACGAGCAGTACTTC.

This clone was seen only a few times. J is TRBJ2-5 and V is TRBV27; 9 bases agree with TRBD2. The CDR3 is 15 amino acids. Germline V gene sequence: CDR1 MNHEY, CDR2 SMNVEV (reference sequence). The trim removed 7 bases at V and 5 bases at J, leaving 11 bases unmatched. The CDR3 sequence is CASNKNSGGFETQYF. The CDR3 coding sequence is TGTGCCAGCAATAAGAATAGCGGGGGCTTTGAGACCCAGTACTTC.

The J gene is TRBJ1-1, the V gene TRBV19, with 10 bases identical to TRBD1. V lost 2 bases and J lost 4; bases outside the gene matches: 7. Germline values: CDR1 LNHDA, CDR2 SQIVND (reference sequence). The CDR3 loop spans 16 amino acids. The CDR3 DNA is TGTGCCAGTAGTATACGAGACAGGGGGCTCGTCACTGAAGCTTTCTTT. This gives the protein CASSIRDRGLVTEAFF. Using reference TRBV19 and TRBJ1-1 for the parts outside the CDR3, the full variable domain is DGGITQSPKYLFRKEGQNVTLSCEQNLNHDAMYWYRQDPGQGLRLIYYSQIVNDFQKGDIAEGYSVSREKKESFPLTVTSAQKNPTAFYLCASSIRDRGLVTEAFFGQGTRLTVV.

The chain carries TRBV2 and TRBJ2-7; 7 positions agree with TRBD1. V gave up 4 bases and J gave up 7 bases; unmatched junction bases: 13. The CDR3 is made up of 15 amino acids. From germline, CDR1 is SNHLY and CDR2 FYNNEI. The CDR3 here is CASSGRTGENDEQYF. The DNA for the CDR3 is TGTGCCAGCAGTGGAAGAACAGGGGAGAATGATGAGCAGTACTTC.

The V and J genes are TRBV21-1 and TRBJ1-5. TRBV21-1 is labeled a pseudogene. The CDR3 loop spans 15 amino acids. The CDR3 reads CASSKYGGAGRPQHF. CDR3 coding DNA: TGTGCCAGCAGCAAATATGGAGGGGCAGGACGGCCCCAGCATTTT.